One and the same sample provided the 21 T cell receptor beta chains below, sequenced in a study of cytomegalovirus exposure and HLA in healthy donors. The PCR was carried out with 60 Vbeta primers and 13 Jbeta primers. Sequenced by immunoSEQ multiplex PCR; TCRdb stores in-frame clones only, minus some. The table records about 73,000 clones, 75% of them present only once. The sequenced sample consisted of PBMCs. These receptors originate from a man aged 70 or older in good health and CMV-seronegative.

The rearrangement joins TRBV30 to TRBJ2-5, with D perhaps TRBD2 (6 bases). There are 13 residues in the CDR3. Germline assignment: CDR1 GTSNPN and CDR2 SVGIG (reference sequence). The V end was cut by 2 bases, the J end by 4 bases, with 11 bases between. The CDR3 loop is CAWSSGTRETQYF. CDR3 nucleotide sequence: TGTGCCTGGAGTTCCGGGACTCGAGAGACCCAGTACTTC.

V usage is TRBV6-1 and J usage is TRBJ2-3; 10 positions agree with TRBD1. The CDR3 sequence is 15 residues long. Germline V lookup: CDR1 MNHNS, CDR2 SASEGT. V dropped 0 bases and J dropped 4; count of bases not matched to a gene: 1. The CDR3 coding sequence is TGTGCCAGCAGTGAAGCTGGGACAGGGGCAGATACGCAGTATTTT. Encoded protein: CASSEAGTGADTQYF.

The chain links TRBV27 to TRBJ1-5; no firm D call. Germline CDR1 is MNHEY and CDR2 is SMNVEV (reference sequence). V was trimmed by 4 bases and J by 2 bases, leaving 15 bases between them. This CDR3 contains 16 residues. The CDR3 DNA sequence: TGTGCCAGCAGTTCTACCGGGTACTTAGGCAATCAGCCCCAGCATTTT. Amino acids: CASSSTGYLGNQPQHF.

V usage is TRBV18 and J usage is TRBJ2-2, with unresolved D. The CDR3 loop spans 15 amino acids. V shed 1 base and J shed 4 bases, with 10 bases lying between them. Germline V gene data show CDR1 as KGHSH and CDR2 as LQKENI. The CDR3 region has the DNA TGTGCCAGCTCACCACAGCAGGAACGCACCGGGGAGCTGTTTTTT. Protein: CASSPQQERTGELFF.

This rearrangement joins TRBV15 to TRBJ2-3, with 8 bases identical to TRBD1. Germline loops: CDR1 LNHNV, CDR2 YYDKDF (reference sequence). After removal of 0 bases from V and 2 bases from J, the junction contained 7 bases not matched to a gene. The CDR3 covers 17 residues. The CDR3 region is CATSRDQQGGHTDTQYF. The DNA for the CDR3 is TGTGCCACCAGCAGAGACCAACAGGGGGGCCACACAGATACGCAGTATTTT.

DNA for the CDR3: TGTGCCAGCTCACCACCGAATGGGGGGAACATTCAGTACTTC. It is translated as CASSPPNGGNIQYF. This chain links TRBV18 with TRBJ2-4; the D gene is possibly TRBD2 (6 bases). Germline V gives CDR1 KGHSH, CDR2 LQKENI. The CDR3 has 14 residues. V lost 0 bases to trimming and J lost 7 bases, with 10 bases between them.

This clone appeared a single time. The CDR3 DNA reads TGTGCTAGTGTGGCAGGCACCGGGGAGCTGTTTTTT. Amino acids: CASVAGTGELFF. The rearrangement links TRBV12-5 to TRBJ2-2; D gene uncertain. CDR1 is LGHNT, CDR2 FRNRAP, per germline. The CDR3 runs 12 residues. Trimming shortened V by 7 bases and J by 4 bases, and 7 bases separated the two germline ends. The whole variable domain, remainder taken from reference TRBV12-5 and TRBJ2-2, is DARVTQTPRHKVTEMGQEVTMRCQPILGHNTVFWYRQTMMQGLELLAYFRNRAPLDDSGMPKDRFSAEMPDATLATLKIQPSEPRDSAVYFCASVAGTGELFFGEGSRLTVL.

The chain has TRBV4-3 and TRBJ2-7; 8 positions agree with TRBD2. CDR3 length equals 19 residues. CDR1 is LGHNA, CDR2 YSLEER, per germline. Unmatched junction bases numbered 15, after V lost 0 bases and J lost 2 bases. The CDR3 nucleotides read TGCGCCAGCAGCCAAGAGCGGCCAGCGGGAGACTCCCCCCCCTACGAGCAGTACTTC. It is translated as CASSQERPAGDSPPYEQYF.

A few counts support this clone. The chain links TRBV18 to TRBJ1-1; D is undetermined. Germline loops: CDR1 KGHSH, CDR2 LQKENI. V was pared by 3 bases and J by 0 bases, with 8 bases between. There are 14 residues in the CDR3. The DNA of the CDR3 is TGTGCCAGCTCACCGGCAGGTATGAACACTGAAGCTTTCTTT. It encodes CASSPAGMNTEAFF.

This clone was seen only a few times. The chain is built from TRBV5-5 and TRBJ1-4; no definite D call. CDR3 length equals 14 residues. The V gene's germline CDR1 is SGHKS and CDR2 YYEKEE (reference sequence). Trimming removed 4 bases at V and 6 bases at J, with 13 bases between. The CDR3 loop reads CASSLDQTHEKLFF. In nucleotides, the CDR3 is TGTGCCAGCAGCCTCGACCAGACACATGAAAAACTGTTTTTT.

The chain combines TRBV5-6 with TRBJ2-5; D gene uncertain. Between the trimmed V and J ends, which lost 4 bases and 5 bases, there was a span of 15 bases. The CDR3 is 14 residues long. Germline CDR1 is SGHDT and CDR2 is YYEEEE. DNA of the CDR3: TGTGCCAGCAGCCCCCGCCGAGCATGGGAGACCCAGTACTTC. It encodes CASSPRRAWETQYF.

CDR3 protein: CASSVGSSGRRETQYF. The DNA for the CDR3 is TGTGCCAGCAGCGTAGGGAGTAGCGGGAGACGAGAGACCCAGTACTTC. The V gene is TRBV9, the J gene TRBJ2-5; TRBD2 aligns across 9 bases. The CDR3 is made up of 16 amino acids. The ends lost 0 bases at V and 4 bases at J; junction bases unmatched: 7. CDR1 is SGDLS and CDR2 is YYNGEE in the germline V gene.

This sequence joins TRBV4-3 and TRBJ1-2; D is unclear. Between the trimmed V and J ends, which lost 1 base and 5 bases, there was a span of 14 bases. CDR1 is LGHNA, CDR2 YSLEER, per germline. The CDR3 sequence is 15 residues long. CDR3 loop: CASSQVSPRGYGYTF. The DNA for the CDR3 is TGCGCCAGCAGCCAAGTTTCACCCCGAGGGTATGGCTACACCTTC.

The chain recombines TRBV5-6 with TRBJ1-2; no clear D gene. The V end was cut by 1 base, the J end by 3 bases, with 7 bases between. The CDR3 runs 13 residues. Germline CDR1 reads SGHDT; CDR2 reads YYEEEE. As DNA, the CDR3 is TGTGCCAGCAGCTTGTCAGGATACTATGGCTACACCTTC. Translating gives CASSLSGYYGYTF.

The gene calls are TRBV6-7 and TRBJ2-7, with 12 bases aligning to TRBD1. TRBV6-7 is filed as an ORF, its function uncertain. V lost 0 bases, J lost 0 bases, and 12 bases stayed unmatched. The CDR3 has 20 residues. The CDR3 is CASSYSGTGGRRAGSYEQYF. CDR3 in DNA: TGTGCCAGCAGTTACTCCGGGACAGGGGGCCGGCGGGCTGGCTCCTACGAGCAGTACTTC.

The chain combines TRBV7-8 with TRBJ1-1; D uncertain. This CDR3 has 16 amino acids. Per the germline V gene, CDR1 is SGHVS and CDR2 is FQNEAQ. With 5 bases removed from V and 0 bases from J, the gap between germline ends came to 16 bases. The CDR3 region is CASSPGIRLMNTEAFF. The CDR3 DNA reads as TGTGCCAGCAGCCCGGGGATACGGCTCATGAACACTGAAGCTTTCTTT.

CDR3 protein: CASSLAGSNYGYTF. The CDR3 DNA reads TGTGCCAGCAGCTTGGCAGGGTCTAACTATGGCTACACCTTC. The chain couples TRBV7-2 to TRBJ1-2; D perhaps matches TRBD1 (5 bases). Germline assignment: CDR1 SGHTA and CDR2 FQGNSA. CDR3 size: 14 residues. The V and J ends lost 3 bases and 0 bases respectively, with 8 bases between them.

The genes are TRBV30 and TRBJ1-1; possibly TRBD1 for D (5 bases). The V end was cut by 4 bases, the J end by 0 bases, with 6 bases between. The CDR3 extends over 12 amino acids. Germline V gives CDR1 GTSNPN, CDR2 SVGIG (reference sequence). The CDR3 DNA reads as TGTGCCTGGACAGGGTTGAACACTGAAGCTTTCTTT. This encodes CAWTGLNTEAFF.

This clone was picked up a small number of times. This chain connects TRBV19 to TRBJ1-1; TRBD1 agrees at 10 bases. Germline values: CDR1 LNHDA, CDR2 SQIVND (reference sequence). The CDR3 totals 14 residues. V dropped 6 bases and J dropped 5; count of bases not matched to a gene: 6. DNA of the CDR3: TGTGCCAGTAGGTCCCGGACAGGGGGTACTGAAGCTTTCTTT. Its protein is CASRSRTGGTEAFF.

The chain couples TRBV28 to TRBJ2-7; 7 nucleotides line up with TRBD1. The J segment lost 4 bases and the V segment lost 5 bases, leaving 8 bases of the junction unmatched. Looked up from germline, CDR1 is MDHEN and CDR2 is SYDVKM. This CDR3 is built from 14 residues. The CDR3 nucleotides are TGTGCCAGCAGTATCACCGGGACAGCTTACGAGCAGTACTTC. Translating gives CASSITGTAYEQYF.

J is TRBJ2-5 and V is TRBV30; D may be TRBD2 (6 bases). This CDR3 is 13 amino acids long. The V and J ends lost 8 bases and 11 bases respectively, with 24 bases between them. The germline V gene encodes CDR1 GTSNPN and CDR2 SVGIG (reference sequence). CDR3 nucleotide sequence: TGTGCCACCGAAACAAGTCGATCGGGAGAGCAGTACTTC. Encoded protein: CATETSRSGEQYF.